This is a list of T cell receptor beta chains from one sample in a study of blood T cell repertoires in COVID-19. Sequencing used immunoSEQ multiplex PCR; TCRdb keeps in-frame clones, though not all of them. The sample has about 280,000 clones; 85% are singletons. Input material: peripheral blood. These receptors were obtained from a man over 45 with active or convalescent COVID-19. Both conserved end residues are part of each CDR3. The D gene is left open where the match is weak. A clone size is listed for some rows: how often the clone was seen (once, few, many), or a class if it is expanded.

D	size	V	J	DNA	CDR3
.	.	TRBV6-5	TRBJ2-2	TGTGCCAGCAGTTATAGCAGGAACACCGGGGAGCTGTTTTTT	CASSYSRNTGELFF
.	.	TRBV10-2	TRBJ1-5	TGCGCCAGCAGTGAGTCCCGGGGAGGGGGTCAGCCCCAGCATTTT	CASSESRGGGQPQHF
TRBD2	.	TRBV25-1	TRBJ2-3	TGTGCCAGCAGTGGTGGAGAGGGGACTACTAGCACAGATACGCAGTATTTT	CASSGGEGTTSTDTQYF
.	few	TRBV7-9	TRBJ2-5	TGTGCCAGCAGCTTAGTGTCCCAGGGGCTGGTGACCCAGTACTTC	CASSLVSQGLVTQYF
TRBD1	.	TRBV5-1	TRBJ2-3	TGCGCCAGCAGCTCGACGGGACAGCTTAGCACAGATACGCAGTATTTT	CASSSTGQLSTDTQYF
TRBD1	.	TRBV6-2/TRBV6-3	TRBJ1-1	TGTGCCAGCAGCCGAAACAGGGGGTCCTCTGAAGCTTTCTTT	CASSRNRGSSEAFF
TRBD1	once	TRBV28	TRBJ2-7	TGTGCCAGCAATCGGCCGGCGACAGGGGGCGAGCAGTACTTC	CASNRPATGGEQYF
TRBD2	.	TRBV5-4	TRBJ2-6	TGTGCCAGCAGCTCGGGGGGGGACTCTGGGGCCAACGTCCTGACTTTC	CASSSGGDSGANVLTF
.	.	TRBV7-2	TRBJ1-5	TGTGCCAGCAGCTCCTATCAGGATAGCAATCAGCCCCAGCATTTT	CASSSYQDSNQPQHF
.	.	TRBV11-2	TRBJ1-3	TGTGCCAGCAGCTTAGGGTCTTCAGGGAACACCATATATTTT	CASSLGSSGNTIYF
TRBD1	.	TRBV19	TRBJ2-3	TGTGCCAGTGGGACAGGGTGGGATACGCAGTATTTT	CASGTGWDTQYF
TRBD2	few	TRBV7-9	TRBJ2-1	TGTGCCAGCAGCCCGGGGGGTTCCCCTGCTGGTGAGCAGTTCTTC	CASSPGGSPAGEQFF
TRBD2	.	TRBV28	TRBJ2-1	TGTGCCAGCAGCCTTAAAACGGGAGGGCAGTTCTTC	CASSLKTGGQFF
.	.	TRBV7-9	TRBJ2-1	TGTGCCAGCAGCTCTCCGGGACAGGGGACTAGCCTTTTTCACAATGAGCAGTTCTTC	CASSSPGQGTSLFHNEQFF
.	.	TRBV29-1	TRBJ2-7	TGCAGCGTTGAGGGCAGCTACGAGCAGTACTTC	CSVEGSYEQYF
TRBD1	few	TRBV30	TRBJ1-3	TGTGCCTGGCAGAAGGACAGGGTGTCTGGAAACACCATATATTTT	CAWQKDRVSGNTIYF